The rows below give T cell receptor beta chains drawn from one sample of a study of cytomegalovirus exposure and HLA in healthy donors. Produced via immunoSEQ multiplex PCR; TCRdb's table is partial and in-frame only. The table includes approximately 150,000 clones, around 78% detected once. The sequencing sample was made of PBMCs. All receptors derive from a woman in her late teens or twenties in good health and CMV-seronegative. The CDR3 runs from the conserved cysteine through the conserved F or W. A D gene is named only where the DNA matches it firmly. Some rows mark clone size as missing; the rest say once, few, many or name a class of expanded clone.

CDR3 DNA | CDR3 protein | J gene | clone size | V gene | CDR3 length | D gene
TGTGCCAGTAGTATATGGGAGGGAAGCAATCAGCCCCAGCATTTT | CASSIWEGSNQPQHF | TRBJ1-5 | few | TRBV19 | 15 | -
TGTGCCAGCAGCTTGGCAGGGATAGACTATGGCTACACCTTC | CASSLAGIDYGYTF | TRBJ1-2 | - | TRBV5-4 | 14 | -
TGTGCCAGCAGCCCTGGACAGGGGGCGAACACTGAAGCTTTCTTT | CASSPGQGANTEAFF | TRBJ1-1 | - | TRBV5-4 | 15 | TRBD1
TGCGCCAGCAGCTTACAGGGGGCTCCTGGGGAGCAGTACTTC | CASSLQGAPGEQYF | TRBJ2-7 | - | TRBV5-1 | 14 | TRBD1
TGCAGTGCAACGCGGGACTACGAGCAGTACTTC | CSATRDYEQYF | TRBJ2-7 | - | TRBV20-1 | 11 | -
TGTGCCAGCGTTGGGGGGGACAGGGCTCTGTACGAGCAGTACTTC | CASVGGDRALYEQYF | TRBJ2-7 | - | TRBV6-1 | 15 | TRBD1
TGTGCCTGGAGTCACCGGGACAGGGGGCTGTATGAGCAGTTCTTC | CAWSHRDRGLYEQFF | TRBJ2-1 | - | TRBV30 | 15 | TRBD1
TGCAGCGTTGAAGAGGAGGCCGGGCCCCTCTACGAGCAGTACTTC | CSVEEEAGPLYEQYF | TRBJ2-7 | - | TRBV29-1 | 15 | -
TGTGCCAGCTCACCCGGGACTGGGTTCCGTCACGAGCAGTACTTC | CASSPGTGFRHEQYF | TRBJ2-7 | once | TRBV18 | 15 | -
TGTGCCAGCAGCGTAGGGGACAGGGGAACCTACGAGCAGTACTTC | CASSVGDRGTYEQYF | TRBJ2-7 | - | TRBV9 | 15 | TRBD1
TGTGCCAGCAGTTCCACACAGGGGATTTATCAGCCCCAGCATTTT | CASSSTQGIYQPQHF | TRBJ1-5 | - | TRBV27 | 15 | TRBD1
TGCAGCGTCGCCGGCGACAGGGGAAAAAACTATGGCTACACCTTC | CSVAGDRGKNYGYTF | TRBJ1-2 | - | TRBV29-1 | 15 | TRBD1
TGTGCCACCAGACGCCTAGCGGGGAACACAGATACGCAGTATTTT | CATRRLAGNTDTQYF | TRBJ2-3 | few | TRBV15 | 15 | TRBD2
TGTGCTAGTGGTTCAGGATCCAATCAGCCCCAGCATTTT | CASGSGSNQPQHF | TRBJ1-5 | - | TRBV12-5 | 13 | -
TGTGCCAGTACTTCCTCGGGGGGGAACATTCAGTACTTC | CASTSSGGNIQYF | TRBJ2-4 | - | TRBV19 | 13 | TRBD2
TGTGCCAGCAGCCGCAACCTGGGCTTTAACACCGGGGAGCTGTTTTTT | CASSRNLGFNTGELFF | TRBJ2-2 | once | TRBV5-8 | 16 | -
TGTGCCAGTAGTATACCCGGACACTGGGACGAGCAGTACTTC | CASSIPGHWDEQYF | TRBJ2-7 | once | TRBV19 | 14 | -
TGTGCCAGCAGCTTGGTGGGACAATTGAACACTGAAGCTTTCTTT | CASSLVGQLNTEAFF | TRBJ1-1 | - | TRBV5-8 | 15 | -
TGCGCCAGCAGCGTCGGGACAGCGGGCGAAGCTTTCTTT | CASSVGTAGEAFF | TRBJ1-1 | once | TRBV5-1 | 13 | TRBD1
TGCAGCGTTGAACGACTAGGTTGGACCGGGGAGCTGTTTTTT | CSVERLGWTGELFF | TRBJ2-2 | - | TRBV29-1 | 14 | -
TGTGCCAGCAGTGCCCGGGGAATTGGAAACACCATATATTTT | CASSARGIGNTIYF | TRBJ1-3 | - | TRBV6-5 | 14 | -
TGTGCCAGCTCACCAAGCGGGAATTCCTACGAGCAGTACTTC | CASSPSGNSYEQYF | TRBJ2-7 | - | TRBV18 | 14 | TRBD2
TGTGCCAGCAGCACGACTTCTGGCGTAGACACTGAAGCTTTCTTT | CASSTTSGVDTEAFF | TRBJ1-1 | - | TRBV5-4 | 15 | -
TGTGCCAGCAGCGCGGCGGGCAGGGGACCTGAAAAACTGTTTTTT | CASSAAGRGPEKLFF | TRBJ1-4 | few | TRBV5-4 | 15 | -
TGTGCCAGCAGCTTAGGTCCCCTACTCTATCTCTACGAGCAGTACTTC | CASSLGPLLYLYEQYF | TRBJ2-7 | - | TRBV7-4 | 16 | -
TGTGCCAGCAGGGGCTTACAGGGGAACACTGAAGCTTTCTTT | CASRGLQGNTEAFF | TRBJ1-1 | - | TRBV2 | 14 | -
TGTGCCATCGGACCCCCCGGAGCGGGAGGCTACAATGAGCAGTTCTTC | CAIGPPGAGGYNEQFF | TRBJ2-1 | - | TRBV10-3 | 16 | TRBD2
TGTGCCAGCAGAGCCGGGACAGCTTACGAGCAGTACTTC | CASRAGTAYEQYF | TRBJ2-7 | - | TRBV6-1 | 13 | TRBD1
TGCGCCAGCAGTGAGCCCTCTTTGAGTGGGCCCCAGCATTTT | CASSEPSLSGPQHF | TRBJ1-5 | - | TRBV10-2 | 14 | -
TGTGCCGGCGGGGATGGCTACACCTTC | CAGGDGYTF | TRBJ1-2 | - | TRBV7-9 | 9 | -
TGTGCCAGCAGCTTTGAAGAGGACACTGAAGCTTTCTTT | CASSFEEDTEAFF | TRBJ1-1 | - | TRBV11-2 | 13 | -
TGTGCCAGCAGCTTAGCCCCTGGGAGACAGGGGAATGAGCAGTTCTTC | CASSLAPGRQGNEQFF | TRBJ2-1 | - | TRBV7-9 | 16 | TRBD1
TGCGCCAGCAGCTCTGCGACAGATGAAAAACTGTTTTTT | CASSSATDEKLFF | TRBJ1-4 | - | TRBV5-1 | 13 | -
TGTGCCAGCAGTGAAGTGGGACTGCCCGTACGTTTT | CASSEVGLPVRF | TRBJ2-3 | - | TRBV2 | 12 | -
TGTGCCAGCCCACCCCCGACAGCCTCGAGGGAAAAACTGTTTTTT | CASPPPTASREKLFF | TRBJ1-4 | - | TRBV2 | 15 | -
TGTGCCAGCAGTTACTCTAGCGGGAGGGGAGATACGCAGTATTTT | CASSYSSGRGDTQYF | TRBJ2-3 | - | TRBV6-6 | 15 | TRBD2
TGTGCCAGCAGTTTCATCACTAGCGTGTCCTACGAGCAGTACTTC | CASSFITSVSYEQYF | TRBJ2-7 | - | TRBV6-5 | 15 | TRBD2
TGCGCCAGCAGCGGGGGACAGGGGAAACTCTCTGGAAACACCATATATTTT | CASSGGQGKLSGNTIYF | TRBJ1-3 | - | TRBV5-1 | 17 | TRBD1
TGTGCCAGCAGCTTATACCGGGGGAGGGTTAATGAGCAGTTCTTC | CASSLYRGRVNEQFF | TRBJ2-1 | few | TRBV11-2 | 15 | TRBD2
TGTGCCTGGAACCGACCTGCATACCCTAGGGGAGAGACCCAGTACTTC | CAWNRPAYPRGETQYF | TRBJ2-5 | - | TRBV30 | 16 | -
TGTGCCAGCAGCCAAGGGGCAGATACGCAGTATTTT | CASSQGADTQYF | TRBJ2-3 | once | TRBV7-6 | 12 | -
TGCAGCGTGGGAGGGTGGGATTCTGGCTACACCTTC | CSVGGWDSGYTF | TRBJ1-2 | - | TRBV29-1 | 12 | -
TGCAGCGTCAGACAGAGTAATTACAATGAGCAGTTCTTC | CSVRQSNYNEQFF | TRBJ2-1 | - | TRBV29-1 | 13 | -
TGTGCCAGTAGTCCCCTAGGGGGAAGTCAGCCCCAGCATTTT | CASSPLGGSQPQHF | TRBJ1-5 | - | TRBV19 | 14 | -
TGCGCCAGCAGCTCCCGGGTTAGCACAGATACGCAGTATTTT | CASSSRVSTDTQYF | TRBJ2-3 | - | TRBV5-1 | 14 | -
TGCGCCAGCAGCTTGGAGTTTAGGGACAGGGGATATGACACTGAAGCTTTCTTT | CASSLEFRDRGYDTEAFF | TRBJ1-1 | - | TRBV5-1 | 18 | TRBD1
TGTGCCAGCAGCTCTCCCGAGAAGATCTATGGCTACACCTTC | CASSSPEKIYGYTF | TRBJ1-2 | few | TRBV5-6 | 14 | -
TGTGCCAGCAGATTGGGACAGTCCCGAGACGAGCAGTACTTC | CASRLGQSRDEQYF | TRBJ2-7 | - | TRBV2 | 14 | TRBD1
TGCGCCAGCAGCCGTCGACTAGCGTCCCTCACGTACGAGCAGTACTTC | CASSRRLASLTYEQYF | TRBJ2-7 | - | TRBV5-1 | 16 | TRBD2